The subject of this entry is one T cell receptor (beta chain). The specificity of this receptor is unknown. Per-base qualities were not stored, and no clone one base away is much larger. This specimen belongs to a study of OX40 agonist ivuxolimab in advanced cancers. Describing the broader study: Ivuxolimab was a fully human IgG2 agonistic monoclonal antibody targeting the costimulatory receptor OX40 (CD134). The point of sequencing TCRbeta in the periphery was to test whether ivuxolimab changed TCR sequence diversity and drove clonal T-cell expansion. The paper describes the monotherapy dose-escalation part (N ≈ 52 patients) of the phase I trial of ivuxolimab. Intravenous ivuxolimab was administered to patients every 2 weeks at six dose levels: 0.01, 0.1, 0.3, 1.5, 3 and 10 mg/kg. Of the roughly 50 dose-escalation patients, hepatocellular carcinoma was present in 19, melanoma in around 15, renal cell carcinoma in 9 and head and neck cancer in 9. The dose-escalation cohort was about 83% male with a mean age of roughly 60 years, ranging from roughly 23 to 90. Three dose-escalation patients achieved partial responses, one with hepatocellular carcinoma and two with cutaneous melanoma. Prior anti-PD-1, anti-PD-L1 or anti-CTLA-4 therapy was permitted, and checkpoint inhibitors had been received by about two fifths of dose-escalation patients. Points the paper makes about the study in general: Low levels of normalized T-cell clonal expansion were also seen in some nonresponding patients. After ivuxolimab, CD8+ T cells had more expanded clones than CD4+ T cells on average. In the 0.1-3.0 mg/kg groups, partial responders were among the patients with the lowest normalized peripheral clonal expansion, particularly in CD8+ T cells. At doses from 0.1 to 3.0 mg/kg, clonal expansion was seen in both CD4+ and CD8+ blood T cells between baseline and week 6. Antigen specificity was not determined for the clonally expanded peripheral T cells.

Genomic DNA was extracted from sorted cells for sequencing of the TCRbeta CDR3 region. TCRbeta CDR3 regions were sequenced using the immunoSEQ Assay. In its TCRdb copy, this immuneACCESS table keeps in-frame sequences only and misses some clones. Where compared with another copy, unresolved V genes explain less than half of these, and the others have no known cause. This sample has some 83,000 clones in its table, and 65% to 90% of those were observed once. The ten largest clonotypes hold over 1.5% of the sample. The trial excluded patients who had a history of autoimmune disease or who were on systemic immunosuppression. Peripheral blood for TCR sequencing was collected from all dose cohorts at baseline, on cycle 4 day 1, and on cycle 7 day 1. The samples were drawn from a first-in-human, open-label, multicenter phase I dose-escalation trial of ivuxolimab. Adults with locally advanced or metastatic melanoma, renal cell carcinoma, hepatocellular carcinoma or head and neck squamous cell carcinoma were enrolled in the trial. CD4+ and CD8+ T cells were sorted separately from peripheral blood before TCR sequencing.

The input for sequencing was CD4+ or CD8+ T cells sorted from blood, taken in a trial of the OX40 agonist ivuxolimab. The TCR originated in an adult with an advanced solid tumor such as melanoma, head and neck, liver or kidney cancer.

CDR3 reads: CASSLDRARYNEQFF. The nucleotide sequence reads as follows: TGTGCCAGCAGTTTAGACAGGGCGCGGTACAATGAGCAGTTCTTC. This chain is built from TRBV27 and TRBJ2-1; TRBD1 matches 7 bases in the middle. The CDR3, from cysteine to phenylalanine, totals 15 residues. CDR3 DNA is the only sequence kept; it has 45 bases, read in frame from the first base. V loses 2 bases at its end and J loses 4 bases; junction bases beyond the gene matches: 5. Based on the germline V gene (reference sequence), the CDR1 and CDR2 sequences are MNHEY and SMNVEV.